The rows below give T cell receptor beta chains drawn from one sample of a study of Ad26.COV2.S vaccination and SARS-CoV-2 variants. The table came from immunoSEQ multiplex PCR; TCRdb's copy has only in-frame clones and leaves some out. Seen here are roughly 300,000 clones, approximately 90% observed once, and the top ten hold roughly 5%. The sample consisted of peripheral blood, taken in a trial of Ad26.COV2.S vaccine versus placebo. The receptor source for this set is a person between 18 and 65 years old who received the Ad26.COV2.S COVID-19 vaccine or a placebo. The CDR3 runs from the conserved cysteine through the conserved F or W. The D gene is left open where the match is weak. Clone size appears in some rows only: once, few, many, or a class for an expanded clone.

J gene,D gene,clone size,V gene,CDR3 DNA,CDR3 protein
TRBJ2-5,.,.,TRBV7-2,TGTGCCAGCAGCCCGTCCGTATTTGGACAAGAGACCCAGTACTTC,CASSPSVFGQETQYF
TRBJ2-1,TRBD2,.,TRBV29-1,TGCAGCGTTGATCCCCGGGGGAGGGACAATGAGCAGTTCTTC,CSVDPRGRDNEQFF
TRBJ2-7,.,once,TRBV5-1,TGCGCCAGCAGCTTGGCCATAGGGGACGAGCAGTACTTC,CASSLAIGDEQYF
TRBJ2-5,.,.,TRBV21-1,TGTGCCAGCAGCAGACGAGGACAGTCCCTTGAGACCCAGTACTTC,CASSRRGQSLETQYF
TRBJ1-5,.,.,TRBV19,TGTGCCAGTAGTATAGTCACAGGTCGGGGCAATCAGCCCCAGCATTTT,CASSIVTGRGNQPQHF
TRBJ1-1,TRBD1,.,TRBV29-1,TGCAGTGGGACAGGGAGGGAGAACACTGAAGCTTTCTTT,CSGTGRENTEAFF
TRBJ2-1,TRBD2,.,TRBV3-1/TRBV3-2,TGTGCCAGCAGCCAACGGACTAGGTGGAAAGAGCAGTTCTTC,CASSQRTRWKEQFF
TRBJ2-2,.,.,TRBV27,TGTGCCAGCAGTCACCGGGGCCAAAGGGCCGGGGAGCTGTTTTTT,CASSHRGQRAGELFF
TRBJ2-4,.,.,TRBV9,TGTGCCAGCAGCGTAGCCTCCGGGGCCACCGGGACGGACATTCAGTACTTC,CASSVASGATGTDIQYF
TRBJ2-1,TRBD2,.,TRBV28,TGTGCCAGCAGTTCCGGGGCTAGCGGGCCAAATGAGCAGTTCTTC,CASSSGASGPNEQFF